This T cell receptor (beta chain) was observed in a study of shared clonotypes between healthy human individuals. Study observations and caveats: When compared with the clonotypes that were shared by all four sorted-subset donors, the non-shared clonotypes turned out to have lower generation probabilities.

The repertoire was sequenced with immunoSEQ multiplex PCR; TCRdb's copy has only in-frame clones and lacks some. This sample carries approximately 2.3 million clones, about 92% of them seen once, and the ten largest clones take under 0.45%. With regard to this clone: No antigen is known for it.

The V segment lost 4 bases and the J segment 5 bases; nucleotides outside the gene matches: 10. CDR1 is SGHRS, CDR2 YFSETQ, per germline. The CDR3 length is 16 residues. The rearrangement links TRBV5-1 to TRBJ2-3; 10 bases agree with TRBD2. The sample consisted of naive CD4+ T cells from PBMCs. Documented subset: CD45RA+ positively selected. This TCR was recovered from a man aged 18 to 30 in good health. Some clones in this sample may be carry-over from other donors' samples. The CDR3 region is CASSPGLAELGDTQYF. As DNA, the CDR3 is TGCGCCAGCAGCCCAGGACTAGCGGAGTTGGGAGATACGCAGTATTTT.